The 2 T cell receptor beta chains given below trace back to one sample, sequenced in a study of vaccination and CD4 T cells after COVID-19. The Oncomine TCR Beta short-read assay generated sequence data from the DNA of cultured CD4+ T cells. TCRdb re-called the PCR reads with MiXCR, one entry per CDR3 protein. Of around 26,000 distinct CDR3 sequences in the sample, 40% to 50% were seen once. Their recognized antigens are unknown. Sample treatment: approximately 9-day PBMC culture with coronavirus spike peptide pools or control peptides (ViraFEST assay). The sequenced sample was CD4+ T cells from blood, cultured in vitro. Receptor source: a human donor who had recovered from COVID-19.

The genes are TRBV19 and TRBJ2-5; D is perhaps TRBD2 (6 bases). Per the germline V gene, CDR1 is LNHDA and CDR2 is SQIVND (reference sequence). This CDR3 has 15 residues. Trimming shortened V by 1 base and J by 7 bases, and 16 bases separated the two germline ends. CDR3 region: CASSIGGGTGGTQYF. CDR3 nucleotides: TGTGCCAGTAGTATAGGAGGAGGGACTGGAGGGACCCAGTACTTC.

This rearrangement joins TRBV24-1 to TRBJ2-5; D is unclear. With 1 base removed from V and 4 bases from J, the gap between germline ends came to 3 bases. CDR3 length: 12 residues. Germline V lookup: CDR1 KGHDR, CDR2 SFDVKD. In DNA, the CDR3 is TGTGCCACCAGTGATTTTGGAGAGACCCAGTACTTC. Amino acids: CATSDFGETQYF.